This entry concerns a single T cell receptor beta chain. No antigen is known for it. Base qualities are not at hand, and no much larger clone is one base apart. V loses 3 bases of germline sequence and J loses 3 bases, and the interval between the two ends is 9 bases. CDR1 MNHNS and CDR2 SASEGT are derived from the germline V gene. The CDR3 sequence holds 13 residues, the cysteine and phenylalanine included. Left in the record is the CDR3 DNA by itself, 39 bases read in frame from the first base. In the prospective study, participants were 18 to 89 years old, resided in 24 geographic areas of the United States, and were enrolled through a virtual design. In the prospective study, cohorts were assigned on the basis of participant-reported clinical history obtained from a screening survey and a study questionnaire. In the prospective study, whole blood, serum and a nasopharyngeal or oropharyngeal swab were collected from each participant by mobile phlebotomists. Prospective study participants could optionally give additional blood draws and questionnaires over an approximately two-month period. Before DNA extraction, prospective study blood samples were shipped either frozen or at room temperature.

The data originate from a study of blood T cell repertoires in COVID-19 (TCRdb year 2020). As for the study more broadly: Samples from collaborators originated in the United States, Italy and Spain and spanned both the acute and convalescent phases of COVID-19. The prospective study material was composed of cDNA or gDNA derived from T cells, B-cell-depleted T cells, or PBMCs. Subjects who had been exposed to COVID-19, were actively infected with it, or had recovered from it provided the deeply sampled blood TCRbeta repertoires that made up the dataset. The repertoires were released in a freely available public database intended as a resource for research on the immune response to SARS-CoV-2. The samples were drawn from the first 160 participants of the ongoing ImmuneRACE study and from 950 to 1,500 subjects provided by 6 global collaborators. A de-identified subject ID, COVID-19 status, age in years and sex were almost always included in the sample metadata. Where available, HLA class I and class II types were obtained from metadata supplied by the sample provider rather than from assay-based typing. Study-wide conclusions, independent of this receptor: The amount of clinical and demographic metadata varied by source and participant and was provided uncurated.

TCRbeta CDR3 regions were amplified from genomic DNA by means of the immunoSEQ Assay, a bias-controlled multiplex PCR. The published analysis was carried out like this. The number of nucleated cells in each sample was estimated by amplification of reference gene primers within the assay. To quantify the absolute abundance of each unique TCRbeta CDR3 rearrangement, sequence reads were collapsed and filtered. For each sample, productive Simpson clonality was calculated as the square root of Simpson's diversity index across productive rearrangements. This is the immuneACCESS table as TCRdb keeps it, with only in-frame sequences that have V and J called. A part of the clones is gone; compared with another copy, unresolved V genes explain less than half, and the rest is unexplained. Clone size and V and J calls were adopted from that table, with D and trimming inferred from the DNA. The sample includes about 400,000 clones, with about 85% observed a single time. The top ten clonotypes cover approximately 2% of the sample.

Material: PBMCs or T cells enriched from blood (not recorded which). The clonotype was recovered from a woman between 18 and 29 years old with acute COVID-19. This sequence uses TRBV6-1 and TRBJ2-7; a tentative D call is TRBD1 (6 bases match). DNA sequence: TGTGCCAGCAGTGACGGACAGCTCTACGAGCAGTACTTC. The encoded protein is CASSDGQLYEQYF.